A single TCR beta chain is shown here with its context. It has no known antigen specificity. Base quality data are lacking; no much larger clone is found one base away. The data originate from a study of blood T cells in healthy people across ages (dated by TCRdb to the mid-2010s). For the study in its entirety: In model experiments, template switching captured roughly one uniquely barcoded TCR beta cDNA molecule for every two T cells. The study measured age-related changes in TCR beta repertoire diversity using deep sequencing normalized with unique cDNA molecular identifiers. Four age groups were formed from the donors: young (average 16 years), middle-aged (more than 35), aged (around 68) and long-lived (about 80). To avoid experimental bias, donors of different ages were randomly spread across the sequencing lanes. Using the same blood draw, the study looked at two additional independent replicas of 1 million unique cDNA reads for two donors, one aged 18 to 29 and the other aged 80 or older.

The CDR3, from cysteine to phenylalanine, totals 13 residues. Of all the DNA, just the CDR3 is kept, 39 bases in frame from base 1. Unmatched junction bases come to 1, with V trimmed by 5 bases and J by 6 bases. The germline V gene (reference sequence) provides CDR1 LNHNV and CDR2 YYDKDF. Libraries came from 5' RACE. The instrument given in TCRdb is Illumina HiSeq 2500. The second PCR ran for about 7 to 11 cycles and used a J-beta primer mix along with a sample-barcoded 5' primer. Each TCR beta cDNA molecule received a unique molecular identifier from a template-switch 5' adaptor carrying 12 random nucleotides. Each sample yielded at least 3 million CDR3-containing paired-end reads. First-strand cDNA synthesis was performed from all RNA using the Mint cDNA synthesis kit, with priming by a TRBC-specific oligonucleotide. Following uracil-DNA glycosylase treatment, all cDNA underwent a first 18-cycle PCR with the universal primers M1SS and BC2_uni_R. In the paper's pipeline: For normalization, 1 million high-quality reads were randomly selected from each sample, with every read carrying a distinct molecular identifier. Instead of being binned into consensus sequences, reads that shared molecular identifiers were thrown out. MiTCR, run with a Q25 quality threshold and the strictest error-elimination algorithm, handled CDR3 identification, clonotype clustering and error correction. Lower-bound total TCR beta diversity was estimated with a nonparametric unseen species model using Euler transformation. Using fastp trimming at Q25 and MiXCR clonotype assembly, TCRdb reanalyzed the public sequencing data and kept in-frame beta chains. Each record represents a unique CDR3 protein, reported with the most common genes and DNA among its rows. TCRdb's processing, not the study's, gives the V and J calls here. Present in this sample are some 750,000 distinct CDR3 sequences, 20% to 25% of which were seen just once. The ten most abundant clones make up roughly 22% of the sample.

The donors were roughly 38 Caucasian individuals from Russia, aged roughly 6 to 100 years, who were systemically healthy. Each donor gave 8 to 10 milliliters of peripheral blood, drawn into EDTA-treated Vacutainer tubes. Ficoll-Paque density-gradient centrifugation was used to isolate PBMCs, with at least 7 million obtained per sample. Trizol reagent was used to extract total RNA from the PBMCs, yielding at least 5 micrograms per sample. For every donor, an aliquot of PBMCs went through flow cytometry to measure the percentages of naive CD45RAhigh/CD27high T cells. General study outcomes and caveats: Observed TCR beta diversity per million T cells fell roughly linearly with age, and a significant reduction was already apparent by age about 36. The percentage of naive T cells measured by flow cytometry correlated strongly with observed TCR beta diversity. Because the CMV infection status of the donors was unknown, age-related changes in expanded clonotypes may potentially have been confounded. Estimates of total diversity based on one million sequenced T cells were considered lower bounds and underestimates. Compared with the aged group, more naive CD4+ T cells, fewer expanded clones and increased TCR diversity were shown by the long-lived group, suggesting age selection. Bulk unsorted PBMC profiling prevented conclusive comparison of naive and antigen-experienced compartments.

Material for sequencing was blood. The rearrangement joined TRBV15 to TRBJ1-4; 9 bases in the middle match TRBD1. The TCR originated in a man between 65 and 79 years old in good health. CDR3 sequence: CATSGTGYEKLFF. The sequenced DNA is TGTGCCACCAGCGGGACAGGGTATGAAAAACTGTTTTTT.